This TCR beta chain was identified during a study of T-cell memory formation after mild COVID-19. Study-level background: TCR clusters largely stayed donor specific. Study observations and caveats: Among clones contracting day 15 to 85, CD4/CD8 was balanced, whereas later expanders leaned CD4+.

5'RACE, which relied on constant-segment primers, yielded TCR alpha and TCR beta cDNA libraries carrying sample barcodes and UMIs. Via MiXCR, TCRdb re-called the 5' RACE reads, giving one row per CDR3 protein. This table has a few hundred thousand distinct CDR3 sequences, approximately 14% appearing once. CDR3 length equals 12 residues. Germline V gives CDR1 SNHLY, CDR2 FYNNEI. Trimming removed 11 bases from V and 6 bases from J, with 16 bases in between. This clonotype was observed a handful of times. Its antigen is undetermined. The TCR comes from a man aged 18 to 35 who had mild COVID-19 (a few samples of this study predate the infection). Cell type and time point are not known. The V call is TRBV2, the J call TRBJ2-5; weak D call: TRBD2 (6 bases). Sequenced sample: PBMCs or a T cell subset sorted from them (not recorded which). The CDR3 DNA reads as TGTGCCGGCGGGGACCTTCAGCAGACCCAGTACTTC. This codes for CAGGDLQQTQYF.